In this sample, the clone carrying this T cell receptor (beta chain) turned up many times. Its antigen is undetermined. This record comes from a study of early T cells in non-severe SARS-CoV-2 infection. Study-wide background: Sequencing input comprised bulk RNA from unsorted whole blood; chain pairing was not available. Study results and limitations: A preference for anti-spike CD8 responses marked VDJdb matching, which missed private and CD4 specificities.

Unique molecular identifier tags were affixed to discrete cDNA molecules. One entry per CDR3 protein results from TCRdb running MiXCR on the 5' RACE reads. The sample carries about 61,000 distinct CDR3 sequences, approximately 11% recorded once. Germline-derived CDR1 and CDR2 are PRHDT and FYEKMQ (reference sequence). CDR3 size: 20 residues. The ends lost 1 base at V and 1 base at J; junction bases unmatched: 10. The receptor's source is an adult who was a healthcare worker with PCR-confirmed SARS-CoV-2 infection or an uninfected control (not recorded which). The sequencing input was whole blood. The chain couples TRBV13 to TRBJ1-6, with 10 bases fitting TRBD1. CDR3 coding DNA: TGTGCCAGCAGCTTAGCACCTGGACAGGGGGAGGGGTCCTATAATTCACCCCTCCACTTT. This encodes CASSLAPGQGEGSYNSPLHF.